This T cell receptor beta chain derives from a study of blood T cell repertoires in COVID-19. Turning to the study itself: Spain, Italy and the United States supplied samples that represented acute and convalescent COVID-19.

The V segment lost 5 bases and the J segment 2 bases; nucleotides outside the gene matches: 7. The length of the CDR3 is 16 residues. Germline V gene data show CDR1 as SGHTA and CDR2 as FQGNSA. Original handling: From reference gene primer amplification, estimates of nucleated cell counts were derived. The data were produced by immunoSEQ multiplex PCR, yet TCRdb's version contains in-frame clones alone and is incomplete. V and J calls and clone size are copied from that table; D and trimming were computed from the DNA. The table lists around 400,000 clones, 89% of them singletons, with roughly 1.2% in the top ten.

Sequenced input: peripheral blood. The chain employs TRBV7-2 and TRBJ2-3; TRBD2 aligns across 10 bases. This receptor was obtained from a man aged 35 to 55 with acute or convalescent COVID-19. CDR3 sequence: CASSPIAGGSTDTQYF. The CDR3 DNA sequence: TGTGCCAGCAGCCCTATAGCGGGGGGCTCCACAGATACGCAGTATTTT.